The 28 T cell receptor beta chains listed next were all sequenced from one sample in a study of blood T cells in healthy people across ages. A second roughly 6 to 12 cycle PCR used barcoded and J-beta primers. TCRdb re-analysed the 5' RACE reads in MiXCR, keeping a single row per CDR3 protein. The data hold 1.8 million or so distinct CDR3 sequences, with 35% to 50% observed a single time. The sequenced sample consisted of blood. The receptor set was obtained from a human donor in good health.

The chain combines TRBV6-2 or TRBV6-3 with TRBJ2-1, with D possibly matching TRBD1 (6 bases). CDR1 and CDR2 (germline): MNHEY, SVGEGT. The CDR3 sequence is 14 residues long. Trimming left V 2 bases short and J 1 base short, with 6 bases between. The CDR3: CASSYTGSYNEQFF. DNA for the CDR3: TGTGCCAGCAGTTACACAGGGTCCTACAATGAGCAGTTCTTC.

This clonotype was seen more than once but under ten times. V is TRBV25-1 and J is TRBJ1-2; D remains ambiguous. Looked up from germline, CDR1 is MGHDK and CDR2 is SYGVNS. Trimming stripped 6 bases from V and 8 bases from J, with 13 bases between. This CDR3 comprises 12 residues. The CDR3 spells CASRNDGWGYTF. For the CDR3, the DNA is TGTGCCAGCAGAAATGATGGATGGGGCTACACCTTC.

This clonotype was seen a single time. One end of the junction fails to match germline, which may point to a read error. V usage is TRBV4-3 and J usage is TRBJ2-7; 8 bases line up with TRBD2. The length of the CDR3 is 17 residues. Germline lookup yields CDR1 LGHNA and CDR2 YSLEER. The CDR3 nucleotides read TGCGCCGGCAGCCAAGATCGCCCAGCGGGGGTCGTCTACGAGCAGTACTTC. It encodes CAGSQDRPAGVVYEQYF.

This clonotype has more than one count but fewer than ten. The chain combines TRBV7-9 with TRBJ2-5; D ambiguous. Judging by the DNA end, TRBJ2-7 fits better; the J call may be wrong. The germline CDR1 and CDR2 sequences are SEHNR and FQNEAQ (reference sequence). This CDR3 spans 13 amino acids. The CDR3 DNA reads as TGTGCCAGCAGCTATCGGCCGGATTACGAGCAGTACTTC. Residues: CASSYRPDYEQYF.

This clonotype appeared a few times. Here the CDR3 reads CASRRTGTEGNIQYF. In DNA form, the CDR3 reads TGTGCCAGCAGACGAACCGGGACGGAGGGGAACATTCAGTACTTC. This chain uses TRBV6-2 or TRBV6-3 with TRBJ2-4; TRBD2 is a possible D gene (6 bases). The CDR3 length is 15 residues. Germline values: CDR1 MNHEY, CDR2 SVGEGT. The V and J ends lost 6 bases and 7 bases respectively, with 19 bases between them.

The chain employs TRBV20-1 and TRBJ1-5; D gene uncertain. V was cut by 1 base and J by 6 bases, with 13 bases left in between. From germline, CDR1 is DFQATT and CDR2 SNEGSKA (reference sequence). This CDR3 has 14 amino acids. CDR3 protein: CSARVWGVGQPQHF. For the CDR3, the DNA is TGCAGTGCTAGAGTATGGGGTGTGGGTCAGCCCCAGCATTTT.

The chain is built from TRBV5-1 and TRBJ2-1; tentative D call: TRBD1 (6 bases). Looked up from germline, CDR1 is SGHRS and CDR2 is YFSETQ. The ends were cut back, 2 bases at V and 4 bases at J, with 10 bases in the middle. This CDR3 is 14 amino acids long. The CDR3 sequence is CASSLHREYNEQFF. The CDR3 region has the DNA TGCGCCAGCAGCTTACACAGGGAGTACAATGAGCAGTTCTTC.

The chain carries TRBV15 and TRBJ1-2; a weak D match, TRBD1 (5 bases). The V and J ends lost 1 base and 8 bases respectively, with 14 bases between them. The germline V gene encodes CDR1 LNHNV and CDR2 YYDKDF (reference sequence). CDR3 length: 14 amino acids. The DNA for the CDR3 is TGTGCCACCAGCAGAGTTAGGCCTGGGGGAGGCTACACCTTC. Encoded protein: CATSRVRPGGGYTF. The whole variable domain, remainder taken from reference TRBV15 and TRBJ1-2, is DAMVIQNPRYQVTQFGKPVTLSCSQTLNHNVMYWYQQKSSQAPKLLFHYYDKDFNNEADTPDNFQSRRPNTSFCFLDIRSPGLGDTAMYLCATSRVRPGGGYTFGSGTRLTVV.

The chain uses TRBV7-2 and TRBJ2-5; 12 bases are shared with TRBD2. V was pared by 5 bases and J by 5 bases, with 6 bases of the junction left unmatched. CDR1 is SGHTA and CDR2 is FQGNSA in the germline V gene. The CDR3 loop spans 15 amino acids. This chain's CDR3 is CASSARTSGGETQYF. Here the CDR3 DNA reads TGTGCCAGCAGCGCTAGAACTAGCGGGGGGGAGACCCAGTACTTC.

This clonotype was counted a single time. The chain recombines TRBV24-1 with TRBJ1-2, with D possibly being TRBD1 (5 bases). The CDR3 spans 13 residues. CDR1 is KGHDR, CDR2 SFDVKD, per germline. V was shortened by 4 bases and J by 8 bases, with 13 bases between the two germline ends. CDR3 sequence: CATSDPRAGGYTF. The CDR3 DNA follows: TGTGCCACCAGTGACCCTCGGGCAGGGGGCTACACCTTC.

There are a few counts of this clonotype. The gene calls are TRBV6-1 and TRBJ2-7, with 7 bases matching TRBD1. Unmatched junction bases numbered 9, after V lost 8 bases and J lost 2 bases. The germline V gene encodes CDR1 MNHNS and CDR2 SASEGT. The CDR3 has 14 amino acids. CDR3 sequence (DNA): TGTGCCAGCCTGTTGACAGGGCCTACCTACGAGCAGTACTTC. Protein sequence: CASLLTGPTYEQYF.

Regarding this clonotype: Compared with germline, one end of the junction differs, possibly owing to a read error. CDR3 sequence: CSARDRTSGGRWEQYF. CDR3 in DNA: TGCAGTGCCAGAGATCGGACTAGCGGGGGCCGCTGGGAGCAGTACTTC. The chain carries TRBV20-1 and TRBJ2-4; 13 nucleotides line up with TRBD2. The germline V gene encodes CDR1 DFQATT and CDR2 SNEGSKA (reference sequence). The CDR3 is 16 amino acids.

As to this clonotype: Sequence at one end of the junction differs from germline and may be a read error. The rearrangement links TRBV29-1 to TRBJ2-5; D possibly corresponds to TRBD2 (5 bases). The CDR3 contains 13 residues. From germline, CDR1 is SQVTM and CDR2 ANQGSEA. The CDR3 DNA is TGCGGCGTTGACTTTGGGAAGCGGGAGACCCAGTACTTC. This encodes CGVDFGKRETQYF.

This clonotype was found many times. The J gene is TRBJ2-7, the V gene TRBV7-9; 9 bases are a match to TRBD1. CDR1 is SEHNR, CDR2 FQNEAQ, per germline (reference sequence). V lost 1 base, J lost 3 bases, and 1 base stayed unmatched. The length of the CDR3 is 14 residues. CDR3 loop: CASSLGDRVYEQYF. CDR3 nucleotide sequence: TGTGCCAGCAGCTTAGGGGACAGGGTCTACGAGCAGTACTTC.

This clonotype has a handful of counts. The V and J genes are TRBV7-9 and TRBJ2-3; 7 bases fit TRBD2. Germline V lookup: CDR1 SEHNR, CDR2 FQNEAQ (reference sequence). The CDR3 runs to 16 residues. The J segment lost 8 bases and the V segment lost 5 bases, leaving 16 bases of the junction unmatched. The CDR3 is CASSRGAGVEGGTQYF. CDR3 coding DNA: TGTGCCAGCAGCCGAGGCGCGGGGGTCGAAGGAGGTACGCAGTATTTT.

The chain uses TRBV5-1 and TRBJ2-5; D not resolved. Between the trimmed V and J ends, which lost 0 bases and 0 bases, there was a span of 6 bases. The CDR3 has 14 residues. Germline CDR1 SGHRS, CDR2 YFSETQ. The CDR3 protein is CASSLDPHQETQYF. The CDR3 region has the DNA TGCGCCAGCAGCTTGGACCCACACCAAGAGACCCAGTACTTC.

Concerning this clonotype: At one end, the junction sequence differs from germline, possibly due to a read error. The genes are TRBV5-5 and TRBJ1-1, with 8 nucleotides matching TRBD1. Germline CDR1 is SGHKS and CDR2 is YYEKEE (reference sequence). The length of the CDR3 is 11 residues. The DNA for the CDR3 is TGTACCAGCAGGACAGGGCCGGAAGCTTTCTTT. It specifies CTSRTGPEAFF.

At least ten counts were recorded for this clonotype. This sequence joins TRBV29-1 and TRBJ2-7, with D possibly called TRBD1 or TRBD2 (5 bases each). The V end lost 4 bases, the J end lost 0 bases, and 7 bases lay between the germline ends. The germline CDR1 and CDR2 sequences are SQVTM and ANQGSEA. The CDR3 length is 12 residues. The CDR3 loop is CSVAGTSYEQYF. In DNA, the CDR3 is TGCAGCGTTGCAGGGACCTCCTACGAGCAGTACTTC.

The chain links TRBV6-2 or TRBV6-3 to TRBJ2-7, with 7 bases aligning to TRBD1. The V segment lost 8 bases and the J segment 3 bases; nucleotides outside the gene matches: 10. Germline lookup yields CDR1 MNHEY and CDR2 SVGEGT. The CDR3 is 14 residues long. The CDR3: CASRKGQLSYEQYF. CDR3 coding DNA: TGTGCCAGCCGGAAGGGACAGCTGAGCTACGAGCAGTACTTC.

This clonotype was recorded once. CDR3 sequence (DNA): TGTGCCAGCAGCCAGGGGTCAGGGACGTTGGCGGCTTTCTTT. It yields the protein CASSQGSGTLAAFF. This chain connects TRBV2 to TRBJ1-1; maybe TRBD1 (6 bases). CDR1 and CDR2 from the germline V gene are SNHLY and FYNNEI. V was clipped by 6 bases and J by 11 bases, with 22 bases between them. The CDR3 is made up of 14 amino acids. The full variable domain, rest sourced from reference TRBV2 and TRBJ1-1, is EPEVTQTPSHQVTQMGQEVILRCVPISNHLYFYWYRQILGQKVEFLVSFYNNEISEKSEIFDDQFSVERPDGSNFTLKIRSTKLEDSAMYFCASSQGSGTLAAFFGQGTRLTVV.

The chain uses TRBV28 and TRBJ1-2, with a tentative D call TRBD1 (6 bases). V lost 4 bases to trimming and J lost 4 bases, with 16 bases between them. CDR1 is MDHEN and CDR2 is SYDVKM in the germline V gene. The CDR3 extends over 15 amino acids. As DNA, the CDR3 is TGTGCCAGCAGTTCCTCTTTTCTAGGGGGCTATGGCTACACCTTC. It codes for CASSSSFLGGYGYTF.

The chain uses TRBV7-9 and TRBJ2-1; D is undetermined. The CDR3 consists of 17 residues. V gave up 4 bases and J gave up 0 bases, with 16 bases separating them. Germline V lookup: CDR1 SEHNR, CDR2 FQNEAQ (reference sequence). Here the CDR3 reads CASSSKYDSNSYNEQFF. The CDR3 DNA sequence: TGTGCCAGCAGCTCCAAATACGATTCTAACTCCTACAATGAGCAGTTCTTC.

Here the CDR3 reads CSARGGGGNSPLHF. The CDR3 DNA sequence: TGCAGTGCTAGAGGGGGGGGCGGGAATTCACCCCTCCACTTT. The chain recombines TRBV20-1 with TRBJ1-6, with D tentatively TRBD1 (6 bases). Germline values: CDR1 DFQATT, CDR2 SNEGSKA (reference sequence). V lost 1 base and J 7 bases, leaving 11 bases between the germline ends. The CDR3 extends over 14 amino acids.

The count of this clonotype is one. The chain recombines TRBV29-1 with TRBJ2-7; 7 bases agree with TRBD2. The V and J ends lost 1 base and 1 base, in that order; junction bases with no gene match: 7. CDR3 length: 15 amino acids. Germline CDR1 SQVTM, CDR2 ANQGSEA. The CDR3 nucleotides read TGCAGCGTTGAAGGCGGGAGTGTACCTTCCTACGAGCAGTACTTC. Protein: CSVEGGSVPSYEQYF.

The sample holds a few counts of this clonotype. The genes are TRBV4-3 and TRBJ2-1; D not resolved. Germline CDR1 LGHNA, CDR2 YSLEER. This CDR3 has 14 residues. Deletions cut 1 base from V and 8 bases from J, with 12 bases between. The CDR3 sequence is CASSQALVSDEQFF. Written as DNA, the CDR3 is TGCGCCAGCAGCCAAGCGCTAGTAAGTGATGAGCAGTTCTTC.

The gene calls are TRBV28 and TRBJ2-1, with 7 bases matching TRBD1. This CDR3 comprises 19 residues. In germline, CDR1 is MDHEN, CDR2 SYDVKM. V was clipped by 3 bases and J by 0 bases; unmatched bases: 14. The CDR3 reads CASSFFGTAISSSYNEQFF. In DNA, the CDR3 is TGTGCCAGCAGTTTCTTCGGGACAGCGATTTCTAGCTCCTACAATGAGCAGTTCTTC.

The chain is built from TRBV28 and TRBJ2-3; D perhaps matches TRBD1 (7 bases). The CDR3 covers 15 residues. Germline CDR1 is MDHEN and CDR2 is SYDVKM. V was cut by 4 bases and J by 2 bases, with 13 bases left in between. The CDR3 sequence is CASSSDREATDTQYF. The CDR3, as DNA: TGTGCCAGCAGTTCCGACAGGGAGGCCACAGATACGCAGTATTTT.

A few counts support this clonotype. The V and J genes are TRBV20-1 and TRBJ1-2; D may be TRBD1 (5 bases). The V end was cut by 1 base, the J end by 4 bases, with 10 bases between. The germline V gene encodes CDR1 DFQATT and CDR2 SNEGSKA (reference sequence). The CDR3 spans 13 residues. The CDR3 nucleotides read TGCAGTGCTAGAGGTCGGGGGATCTATGGCTACACCTTC. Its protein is CSARGRGIYGYTF.